Reported below is one T cell receptor (beta chain). This sample is part of a study of shared clonotypes between healthy human individuals. CD45RO negativity and positive selection for CCR7 defined naive CD8 cells, a population that excluded terminally differentiated effector memory CD45RA+ cells. Germline values: CDR1 MDHEN, CDR2 SYDVKM. J lost 2 bases, V lost 1 base, and 3 bases had no gene match. The CDR3 consists of 16 residues. The study ran the assay at deep level. Sorted-subset replicate PCR reactions contained roughly 200 ng DNA, corresponding to some 29,000 T cell genomes. This table comes from immunoSEQ multiplex PCR, and its TCRdb copy is limited to in-frame clones, with some not included. The sample contains 2 million or so clones, roughly 94% of which appear only once.

Sequencing was done on a sample of naive CD8+ T cells sorted from blood. This sequence joins TRBV28 and TRBJ2-3, with 10 bases fitting TRBD2. The TCR comes from a man in his late teens or twenties in good health. The CDR3 coding sequence is TGTGCCAGCAGTTTATCGACTAGCGGGTTCACAGATACGCAGTATTTT. This translates into CASSLSTSGFTDTQYF.